This TCR beta chain was captured by sequencing in a study of cytomegalovirus exposure and HLA in healthy donors. Study-level background: Later, an analysis reported that the 120 or so validation repertoires had used the same platform as the 500 to 750 first-cohort repertoires. Findings and limits, study-wide: Among TCR beta chains, those listed as cytomegalovirus-associated numbered 164.

Germline V gene data show CDR1 as SGHNT and CDR2 as YYREEE (reference sequence). Between the trimmed V and J ends, which lost 0 bases and 7 bases, there was a span of 8 bases. This CDR3 has 13 amino acids. It was the approximately 110-subject validation cohort, separate from the approximately 700-subject first cohort, to which the donors belonged. Profiling relied on immunoSEQ multiplex PCR, and the TCRdb table lists in-frame clones only, not all of them. The sample records 140,000 to 150,000 clones, over 90% being singletons. Of note for this clone: Its antigen is as yet unknown.

The origin of this receptor is a man aged 18 to 30 in good health and CMV-seropositive. The sample taken for sequencing was PBMCs. The chain is built from TRBV5-4 and TRBJ2-1; TRBD1 might be the D (5 bases). The CDR3 region has the DNA TGTGCCAGCAGCTTGGCCAGGGCTAATGAGCAGTTCTTC. Translating it yields CASSLARANEQFF.